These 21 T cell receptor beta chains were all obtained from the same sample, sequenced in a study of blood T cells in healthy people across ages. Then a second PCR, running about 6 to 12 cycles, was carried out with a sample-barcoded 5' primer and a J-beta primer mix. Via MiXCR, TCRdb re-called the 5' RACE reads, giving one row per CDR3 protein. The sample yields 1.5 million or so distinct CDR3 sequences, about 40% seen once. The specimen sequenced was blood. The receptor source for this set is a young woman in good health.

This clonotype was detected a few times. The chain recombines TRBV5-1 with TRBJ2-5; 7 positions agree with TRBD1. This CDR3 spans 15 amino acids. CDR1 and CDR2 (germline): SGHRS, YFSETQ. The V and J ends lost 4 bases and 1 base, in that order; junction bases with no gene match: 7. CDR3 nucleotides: TGCGCCAGCAGCCGTAACAGGGGCTCCCAAGAGACCCAGTACTTC. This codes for CASSRNRGSQETQYF. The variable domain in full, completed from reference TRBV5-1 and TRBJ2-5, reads KAGVTQTPRYLIKTRGQQVTLSCSPISGHRSVSWYQQTPGQGLQFLFEYFSETQRNKGNFPGRFSGRQFSNSRSEMNVSTLELGDSALYLCASSRNRGSQETQYFGPGTRLLVL.

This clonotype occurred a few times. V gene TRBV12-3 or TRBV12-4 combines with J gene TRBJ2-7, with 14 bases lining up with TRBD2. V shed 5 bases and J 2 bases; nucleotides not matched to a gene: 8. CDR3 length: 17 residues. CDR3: CASSLTSGGEWTYEQYF. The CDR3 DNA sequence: TGTGCCAGCAGTCTGACTAGCGGGGGGGAGTGGACCTACGAGCAGTACTTC.

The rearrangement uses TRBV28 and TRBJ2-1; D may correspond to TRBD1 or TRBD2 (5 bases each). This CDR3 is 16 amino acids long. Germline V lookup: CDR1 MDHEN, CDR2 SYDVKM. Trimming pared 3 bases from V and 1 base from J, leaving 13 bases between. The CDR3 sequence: CASSFRGVGSYNEQFF. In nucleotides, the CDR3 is TGTGCCAGCAGTTTTCGAGGGGTAGGGTCCTACAATGAGCAGTTCTTC.

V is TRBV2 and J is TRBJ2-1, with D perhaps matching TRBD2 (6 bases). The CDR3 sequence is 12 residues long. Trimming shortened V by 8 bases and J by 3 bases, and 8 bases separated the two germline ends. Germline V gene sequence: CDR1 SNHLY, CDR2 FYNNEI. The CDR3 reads CASQDYYNEQFF. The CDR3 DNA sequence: TGTGCCAGCCAGGACTACTACAATGAGCAGTTCTTC.

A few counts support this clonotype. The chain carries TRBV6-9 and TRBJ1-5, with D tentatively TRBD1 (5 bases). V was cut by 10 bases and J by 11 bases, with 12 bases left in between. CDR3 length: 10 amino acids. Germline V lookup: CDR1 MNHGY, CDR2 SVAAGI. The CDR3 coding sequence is TGTGCCACCTGGGGCCCGGCCCAGCATTTT. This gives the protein CATWGPAQHF.

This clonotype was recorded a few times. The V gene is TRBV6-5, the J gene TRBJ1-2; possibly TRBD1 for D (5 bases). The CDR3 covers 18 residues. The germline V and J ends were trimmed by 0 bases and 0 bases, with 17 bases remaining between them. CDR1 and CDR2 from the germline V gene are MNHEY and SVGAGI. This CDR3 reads CASSYSPRGPHPNYGYTF. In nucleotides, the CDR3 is TGTGCCAGCAGTTACTCCCCGAGGGGTCCACACCCTAACTATGGCTACACCTTC.

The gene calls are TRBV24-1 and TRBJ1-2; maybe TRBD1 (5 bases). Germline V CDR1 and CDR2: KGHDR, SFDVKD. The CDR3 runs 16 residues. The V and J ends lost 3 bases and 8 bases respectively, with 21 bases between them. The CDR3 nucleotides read TGTGCCACCAGTGATCCAACCCGCGAGGGGCTTGCGGGCTACACCTTC. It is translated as CATSDPTREGLAGYTF.

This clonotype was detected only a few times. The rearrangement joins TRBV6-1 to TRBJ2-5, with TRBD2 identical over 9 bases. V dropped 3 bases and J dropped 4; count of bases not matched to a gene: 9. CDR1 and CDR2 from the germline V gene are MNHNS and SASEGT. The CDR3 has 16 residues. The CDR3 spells CASSDMEREEGETQYF. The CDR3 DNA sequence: TGTGCCAGCAGTGACATGGAGCGGGAGGAGGGAGAGACCCAGTACTTC.

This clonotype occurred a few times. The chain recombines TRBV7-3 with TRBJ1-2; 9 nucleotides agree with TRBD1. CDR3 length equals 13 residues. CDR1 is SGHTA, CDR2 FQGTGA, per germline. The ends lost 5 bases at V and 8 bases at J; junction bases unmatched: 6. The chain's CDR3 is CASSGTGGNGYTF. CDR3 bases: TGTGCCAGCAGCGGAACAGGGGGCAACGGCTACACCTTC.

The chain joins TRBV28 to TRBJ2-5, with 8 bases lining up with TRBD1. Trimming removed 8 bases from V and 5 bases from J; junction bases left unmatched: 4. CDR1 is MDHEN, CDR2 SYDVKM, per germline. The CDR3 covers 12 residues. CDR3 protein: CASQGADETQYF. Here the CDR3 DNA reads TGTGCCAGCCAGGGGGCCGATGAGACCCAGTACTTC.

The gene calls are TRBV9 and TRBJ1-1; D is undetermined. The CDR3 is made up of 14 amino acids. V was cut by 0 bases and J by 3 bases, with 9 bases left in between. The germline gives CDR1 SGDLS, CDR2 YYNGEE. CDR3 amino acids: CASSVEGMDTEAFF. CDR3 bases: TGTGCCAGCAGCGTAGAGGGTATGGACACTGAAGCTTTCTTT.

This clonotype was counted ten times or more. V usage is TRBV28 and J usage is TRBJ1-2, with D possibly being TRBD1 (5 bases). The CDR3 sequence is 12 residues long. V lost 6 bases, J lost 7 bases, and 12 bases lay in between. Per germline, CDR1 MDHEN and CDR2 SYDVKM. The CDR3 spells CASRTGPRGYTF. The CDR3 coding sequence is TGTGCCAGCAGAACAGGCCCTCGTGGCTACACCTTC.

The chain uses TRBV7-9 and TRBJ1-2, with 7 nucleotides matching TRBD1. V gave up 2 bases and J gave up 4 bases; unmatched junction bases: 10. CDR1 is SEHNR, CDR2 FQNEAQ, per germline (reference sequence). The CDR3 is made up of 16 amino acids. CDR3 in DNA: TGTGCCAGCAGCTTACCCCCCGGACAGGTGGGCTATGGCTACACCTTC. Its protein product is CASSLPPGQVGYGYTF.

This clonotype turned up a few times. The DNA for the CDR3 is TGCGCCAGCAGAGGGGTAGACTACGAGCAGTACTTC. Amino acid sequence: CASRGVDYEQYF. This rearrangement joins TRBV5-1 to TRBJ2-7, with D possibly matching TRBD1 (5 bases). The CDR3 is made up of 12 amino acids. The V and J ends lost 5 bases and 3 bases respectively, with 9 bases between them. CDR1 SGHRS and CDR2 YFSETQ come from the germline V gene.

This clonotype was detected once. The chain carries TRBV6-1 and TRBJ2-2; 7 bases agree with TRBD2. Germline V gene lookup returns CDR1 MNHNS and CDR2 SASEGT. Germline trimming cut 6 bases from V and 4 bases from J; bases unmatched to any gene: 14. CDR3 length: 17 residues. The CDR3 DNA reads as TGTGCCAGCAGGGGGGGGGGTCCCACCTCAATCACCGGGGAGCTGTTTTTT. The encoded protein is CASRGGGPTSITGELFF.

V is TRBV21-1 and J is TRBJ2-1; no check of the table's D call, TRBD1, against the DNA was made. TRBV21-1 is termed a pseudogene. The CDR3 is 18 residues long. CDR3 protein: CASSRQIAPATGNNEQFF. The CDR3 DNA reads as TGTGCCAGCAGCCGCCAAATTGCCCCGGCGACGGGTAACAATGAGCAGTTCTTC.

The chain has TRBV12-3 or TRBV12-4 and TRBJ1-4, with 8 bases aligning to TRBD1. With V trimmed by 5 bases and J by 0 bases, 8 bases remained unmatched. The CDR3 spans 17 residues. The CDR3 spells CASSPGGQAATNEKLFF. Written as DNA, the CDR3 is TGTGCCAGCAGTCCTGGGGGACAGGCTGCAACTAATGAAAAACTGTTTTTT.

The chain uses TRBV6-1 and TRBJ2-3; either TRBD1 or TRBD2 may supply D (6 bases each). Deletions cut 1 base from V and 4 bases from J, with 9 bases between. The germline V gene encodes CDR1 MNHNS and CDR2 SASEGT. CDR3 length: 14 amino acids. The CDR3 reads CASSEVGGADTQYF. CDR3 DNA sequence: TGTGCCAGCAGTGAAGTGGGGGGCGCAGATACGCAGTATTTT.

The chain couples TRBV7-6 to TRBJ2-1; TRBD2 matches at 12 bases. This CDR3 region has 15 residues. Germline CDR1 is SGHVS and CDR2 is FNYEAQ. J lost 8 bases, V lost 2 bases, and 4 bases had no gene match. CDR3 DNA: TGTGCCAGCAGCTTAACCCGACTAGCGGGGGATGAGCAGTTCTTC. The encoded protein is CASSLTRLAGDEQFF. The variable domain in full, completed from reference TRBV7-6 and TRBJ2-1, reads GAGVSQSPRYKVTKRGQDVALRCDPISGHVSLYWYRQALGQGPEFLTYFNYEAQQDKSGLPNDRFSAERPEGSISTLTIQRTEQRDSAMYRCASSLTRLAGDEQFFGPGTRLTVL.

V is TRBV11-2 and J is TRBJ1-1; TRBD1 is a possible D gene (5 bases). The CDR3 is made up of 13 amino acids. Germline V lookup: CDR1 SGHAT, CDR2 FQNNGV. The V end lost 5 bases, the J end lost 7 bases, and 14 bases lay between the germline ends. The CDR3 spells CASSAKGIIEAFF. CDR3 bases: TGTGCCAGCAGCGCAAAGGGGATCATTGAAGCTTTCTTT.

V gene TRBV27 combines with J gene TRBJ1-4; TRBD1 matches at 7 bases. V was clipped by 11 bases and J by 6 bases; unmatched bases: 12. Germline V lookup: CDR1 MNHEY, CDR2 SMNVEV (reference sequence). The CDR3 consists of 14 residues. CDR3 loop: CAGPTGAVDEKLFF. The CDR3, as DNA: TGTGCCGGGCCCACAGGGGCGGTCGATGAAAAACTGTTTTTT.